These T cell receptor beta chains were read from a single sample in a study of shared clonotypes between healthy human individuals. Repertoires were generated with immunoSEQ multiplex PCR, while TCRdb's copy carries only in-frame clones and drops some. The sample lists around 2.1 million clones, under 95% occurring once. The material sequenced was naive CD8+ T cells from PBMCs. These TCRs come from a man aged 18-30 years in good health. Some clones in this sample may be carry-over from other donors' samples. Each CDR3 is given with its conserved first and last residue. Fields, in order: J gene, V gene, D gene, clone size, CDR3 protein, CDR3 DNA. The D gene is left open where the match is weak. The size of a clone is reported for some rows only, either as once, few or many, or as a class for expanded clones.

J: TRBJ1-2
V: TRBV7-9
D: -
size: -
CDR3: CAGERLDGYTF
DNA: TGTGCCGGGGAGAGGCTCGATGGCTACACCTTC

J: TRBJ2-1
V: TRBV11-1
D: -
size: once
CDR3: CAGGARGNEQFF
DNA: TGTGCCGGTGGGGCTCGGGGCAATGAGCAGTTCTTC

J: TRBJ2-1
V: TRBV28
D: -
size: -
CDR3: CASNVHGTVNEQFF
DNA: TGTGCCAGCAATGTTCACGGGACGGTGAATGAGCAGTTCTTC

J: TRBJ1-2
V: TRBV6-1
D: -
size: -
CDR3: CASSGVRGFDYGYTF
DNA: TGTGCCAGCAGTGGGGTAAGGGGTTTCGACTATGGCTACACCTTC

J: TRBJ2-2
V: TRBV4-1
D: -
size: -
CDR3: CASSQEPPAGTGELFF
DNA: TGCGCCAGCAGCCAAGAACCACCCGCGGGCACCGGGGAGCTGTTTTTT

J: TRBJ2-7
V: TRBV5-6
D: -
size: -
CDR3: CASSFGHISYEQYF
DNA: TGTGCCAGCAGCTTCGGGCACATTTCCTACGAGCAGTACTTC

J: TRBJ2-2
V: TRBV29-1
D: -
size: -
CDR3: CSVPVPGELFF
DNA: TGCAGCGTCCCCGTACCCGGGGAGCTGTTTTTT

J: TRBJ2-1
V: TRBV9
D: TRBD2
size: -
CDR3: CASSTRDVGTSGSINEQFF
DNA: TGTGCCAGCAGCACCCGGGACGTGGGGACTAGCGGGAGTATCAATGAGCAGTTCTTC

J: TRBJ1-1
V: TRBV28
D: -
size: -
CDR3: CASRWGGNTEAFF
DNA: TGTGCCAGCAGGTGGGGTGGGAACACTGAAGCTTTCTTT

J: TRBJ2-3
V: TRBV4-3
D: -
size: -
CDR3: CASSQEGITSTDTQYF
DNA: TGCGCCAGCAGCCAAGAGGGTATTACGAGCACAGATACGCAGTATTTT

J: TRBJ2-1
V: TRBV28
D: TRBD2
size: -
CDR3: CASSSAGEGIYNEQFF
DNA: TGTGCCAGCAGTTCAGCGGGAGAGGGAATCTACAATGAGCAGTTCTTC

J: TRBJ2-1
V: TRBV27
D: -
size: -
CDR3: CASSPLGQQNEQFF
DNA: TGTGCCAGCAGCCCACTGGGACAACAGAATGAGCAGTTCTTC

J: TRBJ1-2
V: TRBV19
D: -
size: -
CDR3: CASSSFRLTF
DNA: TGTGCCAGTAGTTCCTTCCGTCTCACCTTC

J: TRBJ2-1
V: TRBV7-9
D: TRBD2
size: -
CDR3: CASSPTSGTYNEQFF
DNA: TGTGCCAGCAGCCCTACTAGCGGAACATACAATGAGCAGTTCTTC

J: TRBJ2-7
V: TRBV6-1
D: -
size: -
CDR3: CASSEDWPEQYF
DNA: TGTGCCAGCAGTGAAGACTGGCCGGAGCAGTACTTC

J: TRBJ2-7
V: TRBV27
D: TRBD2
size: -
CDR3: CASSSPQRGAYEQYF
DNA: TGTGCCAGCAGTTCCCCCCAGCGGGGGGCCTACGAGCAGTACTTC

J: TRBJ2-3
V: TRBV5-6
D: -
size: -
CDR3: CASSLAGTTGTDTQYF
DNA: TGTGCCAGCAGCTTGGCCGGGACGACGGGCACAGATACGCAGTATTTT

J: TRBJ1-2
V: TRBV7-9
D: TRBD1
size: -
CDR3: CASSLPLGDRGIYGYTF
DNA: TGTGCCAGCAGCTTACCCCTCGGGGACAGGGGAATCTATGGCTACACCTTC

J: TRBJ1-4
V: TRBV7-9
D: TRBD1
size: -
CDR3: CASSLGGQGANEKLFF
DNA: TGTGCCAGCAGCTTAGGGGGACAGGGGGCGAATGAAAAACTGTTTTTT

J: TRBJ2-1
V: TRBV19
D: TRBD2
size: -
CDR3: CASSPVSGRGGNEQFF
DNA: TGTGCCAGTAGCCCAGTAAGCGGGAGAGGTGGAAATGAGCAGTTCTTC

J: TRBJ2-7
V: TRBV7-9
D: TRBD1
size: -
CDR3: CASSEPGQGRYEQYF
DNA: TGTGCCAGCAGCGAGCCGGGACAGGGACGCTACGAGCAGTACTTC

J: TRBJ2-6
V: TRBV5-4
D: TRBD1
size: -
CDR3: CASSSGQGAPLGANVLTF
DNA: TGTGCCAGCAGCTCCGGACAGGGGGCCCCCTTAGGGGCCAACGTCCTGACTTTC

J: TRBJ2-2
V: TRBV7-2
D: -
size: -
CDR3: CASRGGSYTNTGELFF
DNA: TGTGCCAGTCGCGGGGGCTCCTACACGAACACCGGGGAGCTGTTTTTT

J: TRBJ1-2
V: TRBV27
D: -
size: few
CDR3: CASSLGPPSDGYTF
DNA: TGTGCCAGCAGTTTGGGACCGCCATCTGATGGCTACACCTTC

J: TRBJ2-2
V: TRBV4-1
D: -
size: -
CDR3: CASSQTQGAGLGNTGELFF
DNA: TGCGCCAGCAGCCAAACCCAGGGTGCGGGGTTAGGGAACACCGGGGAGCTGTTTTTT

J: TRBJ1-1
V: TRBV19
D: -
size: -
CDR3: CASSITSGPLRNTEAFF
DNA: TGTGCCAGTAGTATAACCTCGGGGCCACTAAGGAACACTGAAGCTTTCTTT

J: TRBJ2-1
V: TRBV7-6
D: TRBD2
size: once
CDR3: CASIESGRTYNEQFF
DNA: TGTGCCAGCATAGAGAGCGGGAGGACGTACAATGAGCAGTTCTTC

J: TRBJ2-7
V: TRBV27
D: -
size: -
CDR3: CASSFGPSTYEQYF
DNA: TGTGCCAGCAGTTTTGGTCCCTCAACGTATGAGCAGTACTTC

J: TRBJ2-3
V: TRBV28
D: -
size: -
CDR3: CASSSRRATDTQYF
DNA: TGTGCCAGCAGTAGCCGTCGGGCCACAGATACGCAGTATTTT

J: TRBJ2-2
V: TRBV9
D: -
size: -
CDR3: CASSVDYPLDVSGELFF
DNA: TGTGCCAGCAGCGTAGACTATCCCTTAGATGTATCCGGGGAGCTGTTTTTT

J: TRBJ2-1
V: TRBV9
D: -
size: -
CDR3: CASSVGAPYNEQFF
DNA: TGTGCCAGCAGCGTAGGGGCCCCTTACAATGAGCAGTTCTTC

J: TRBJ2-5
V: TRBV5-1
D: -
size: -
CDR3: CASSPATRWQYF
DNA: TGCGCCAGCAGCCCAGCGACGCGCTGGCAGTACTTC

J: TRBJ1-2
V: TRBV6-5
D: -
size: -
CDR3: CASKPTQGPYGYTF
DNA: TGTGCCAGCAAACCTACGCAGGGCCCCTATGGCTACACCTTC

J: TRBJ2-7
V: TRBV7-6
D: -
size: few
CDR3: CASSPGHEQYF
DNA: TGTGCCAGCAGCCCCGGTCACGAGCAGTACTTC

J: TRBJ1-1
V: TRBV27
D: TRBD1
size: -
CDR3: CASSPDRVAEAFF
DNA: TGTGCCAGCAGTCCCGACAGGGTGGCTGAAGCTTTCTTT

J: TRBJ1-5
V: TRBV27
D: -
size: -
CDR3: CASSLYAASNQPQHF
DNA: TGTGCCAGCAGTTTATATGCAGCGAGCAATCAGCCCCAGCATTTT

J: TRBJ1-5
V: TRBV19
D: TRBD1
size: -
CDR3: CASRLTGGDQPQHF
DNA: TGTGCCAGTAGGCTCACAGGGGGCGATCAGCCCCAGCATTTT

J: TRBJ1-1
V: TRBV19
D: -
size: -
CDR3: CASRSRTLNTEAFF
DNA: TGTGCCAGTAGAAGTCGGACACTGAACACTGAAGCTTTCTTT

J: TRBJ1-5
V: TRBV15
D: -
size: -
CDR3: CATNQDGNSNQPQHF
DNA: TGTGCCACCAACCAGGACGGGAATAGCAATCAGCCCCAGCATTTT

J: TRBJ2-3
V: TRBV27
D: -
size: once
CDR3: CASRPGRAPDTQYF
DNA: TGTGCCAGCAGGCCCGGACGGGCTCCGGATACGCAGTATTTT

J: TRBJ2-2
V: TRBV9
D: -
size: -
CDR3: CASSTGQNTGELFF
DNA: TGTGCCAGCAGCACCGGACAGAACACCGGGGAGCTGTTTTTT